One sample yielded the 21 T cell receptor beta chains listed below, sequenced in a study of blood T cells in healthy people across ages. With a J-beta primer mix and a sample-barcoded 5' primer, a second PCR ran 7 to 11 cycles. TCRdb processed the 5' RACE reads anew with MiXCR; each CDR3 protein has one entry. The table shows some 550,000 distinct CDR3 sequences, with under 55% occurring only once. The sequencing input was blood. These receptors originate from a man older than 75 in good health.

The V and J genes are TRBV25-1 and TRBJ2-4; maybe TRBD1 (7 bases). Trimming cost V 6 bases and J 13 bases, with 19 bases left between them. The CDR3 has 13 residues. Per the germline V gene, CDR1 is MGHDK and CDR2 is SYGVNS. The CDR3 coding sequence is TGTGCCAGCAGCTACAGGGGACTCGGCGCGCAGTACTTC. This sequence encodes CASSYRGLGAQYF.

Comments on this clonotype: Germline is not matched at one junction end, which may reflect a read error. In DNA, the CDR3 is TGTGCCGGCAGCTGGTACCAAGAGACCCAGTTCTTC. It is translated as CAGSWYQETQFF. The rearrangement uses TRBV7-9 and TRBJ2-5; D unresolved. The J call may be in error: the DNA end matches TRBJ2-1 better. Germline V lookup: CDR1 SEHNR, CDR2 FQNEAQ (reference sequence). The length of the CDR3 is 12 residues.

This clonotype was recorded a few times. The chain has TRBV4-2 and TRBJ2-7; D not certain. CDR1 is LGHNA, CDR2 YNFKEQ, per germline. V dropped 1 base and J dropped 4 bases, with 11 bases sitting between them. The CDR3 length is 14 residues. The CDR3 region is CASSQALALYEQYF. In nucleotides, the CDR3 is TGTGCCAGCAGCCAAGCTCTGGCGTTGTACGAGCAGTACTTC.

The CDR3 here is CASSAPGQVINEQYF. The CDR3 region has the DNA TGTGCCAGCAGTGCGCCGGGACAGGTTATCAATGAGCAGTACTTC. The V call is TRBV28, the J call TRBJ2-5, with TRBD1 identical over 8 bases. Germline V gene lookup returns CDR1 MDHEN and CDR2 SYDVKM. The J segment lost 11 bases and the V segment lost 5 bases, leaving 16 bases of the junction unmatched. The CDR3 covers 15 residues.

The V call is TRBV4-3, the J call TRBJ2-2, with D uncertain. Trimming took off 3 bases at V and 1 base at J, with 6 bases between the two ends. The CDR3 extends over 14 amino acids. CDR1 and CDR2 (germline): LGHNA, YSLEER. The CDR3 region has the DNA TGCGCCAGCAGCCACAGCCTGAACACCGGGGAGCTGTTTTTT. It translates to CASSHSLNTGELFF.

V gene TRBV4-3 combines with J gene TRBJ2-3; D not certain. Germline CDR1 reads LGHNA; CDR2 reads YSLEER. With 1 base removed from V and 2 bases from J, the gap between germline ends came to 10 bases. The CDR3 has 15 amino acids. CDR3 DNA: TGCGCCAGCAGCCAAGTTTGGGCTCTCACAGATACGCAGTATTTT. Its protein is CASSQVWALTDTQYF.

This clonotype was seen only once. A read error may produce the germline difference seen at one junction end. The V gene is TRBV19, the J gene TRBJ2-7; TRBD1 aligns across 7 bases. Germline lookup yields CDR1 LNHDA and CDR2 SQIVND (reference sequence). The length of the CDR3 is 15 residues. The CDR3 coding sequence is TGTGCCAGCAGTACCCGGGACAGACATATGGGAGAGCAGTACTTC. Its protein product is CASSTRDRHMGEQYF.

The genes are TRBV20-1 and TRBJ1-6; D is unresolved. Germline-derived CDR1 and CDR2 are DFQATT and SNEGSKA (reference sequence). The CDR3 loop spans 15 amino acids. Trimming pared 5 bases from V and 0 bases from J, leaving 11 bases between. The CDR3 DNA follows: TGCAGTGCTTCCCCGGGGAGCTCCTATAATTCACCCCTCCACTTT. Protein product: CSASPGSSYNSPLHF.

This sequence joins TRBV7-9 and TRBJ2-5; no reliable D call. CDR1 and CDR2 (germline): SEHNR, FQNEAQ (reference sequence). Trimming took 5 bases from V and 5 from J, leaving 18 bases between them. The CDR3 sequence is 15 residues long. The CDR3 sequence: CASSPRGEAGETQYF. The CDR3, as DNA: TGTGCCAGCAGCCCACGAGGTGAGGCCGGCGAGACCCAGTACTTC.

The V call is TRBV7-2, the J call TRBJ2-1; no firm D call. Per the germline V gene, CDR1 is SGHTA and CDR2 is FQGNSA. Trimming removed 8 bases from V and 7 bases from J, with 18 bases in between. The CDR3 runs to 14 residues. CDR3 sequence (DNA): TGTGCCAGCTACCTCGATGGTTTTAGAAATGAGCAGTTCTTC. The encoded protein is CASYLDGFRNEQFF.

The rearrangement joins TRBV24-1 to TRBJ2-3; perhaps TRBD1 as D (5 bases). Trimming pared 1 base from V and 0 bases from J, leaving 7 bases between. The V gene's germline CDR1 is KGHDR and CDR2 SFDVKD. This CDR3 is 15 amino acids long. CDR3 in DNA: TGTGCCACCAGTGATTTTCGACAGAGCACAGATACGCAGTATTTT. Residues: CATSDFRQSTDTQYF.

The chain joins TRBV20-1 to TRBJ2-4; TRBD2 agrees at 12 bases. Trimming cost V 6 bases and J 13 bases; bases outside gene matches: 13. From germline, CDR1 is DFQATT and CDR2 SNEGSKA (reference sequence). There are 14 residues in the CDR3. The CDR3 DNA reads TGCAGTGCCAGTGGACTAGCGGGAAGCAATGAGCAGTACTTC. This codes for CSASGLAGSNEQYF.

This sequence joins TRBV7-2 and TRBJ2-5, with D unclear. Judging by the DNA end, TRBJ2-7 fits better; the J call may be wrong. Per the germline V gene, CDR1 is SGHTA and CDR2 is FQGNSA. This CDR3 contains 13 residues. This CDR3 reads CASSPTMSYEQYF. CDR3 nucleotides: TGTGCCAGCAGCCCCACAATGTCGTACGAGCAGTACTTC.

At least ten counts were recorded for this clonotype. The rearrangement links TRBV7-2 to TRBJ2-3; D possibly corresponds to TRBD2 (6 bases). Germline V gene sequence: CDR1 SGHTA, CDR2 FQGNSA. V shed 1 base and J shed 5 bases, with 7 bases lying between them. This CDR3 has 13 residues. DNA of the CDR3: TGTGCCAGCAGCTTAGGGGGGGAAGATACGCAGTATTTT. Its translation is CASSLGGEDTQYF.

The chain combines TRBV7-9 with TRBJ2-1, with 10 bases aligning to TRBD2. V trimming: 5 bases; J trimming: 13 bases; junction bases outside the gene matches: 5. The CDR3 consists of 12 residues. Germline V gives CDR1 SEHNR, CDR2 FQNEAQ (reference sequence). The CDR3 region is CASSPSGSAQFF. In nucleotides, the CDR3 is TGTGCCAGCAGCCCTAGCGGGAGCGCACAGTTCTTC.

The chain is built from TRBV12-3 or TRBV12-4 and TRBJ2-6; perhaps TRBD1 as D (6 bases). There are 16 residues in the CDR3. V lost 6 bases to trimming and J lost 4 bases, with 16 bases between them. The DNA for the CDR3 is TGTGCCAGCAGCCTCTATGGACAGTTCGGGGCCAACGTCCTGACTTTC. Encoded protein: CASSLYGQFGANVLTF.

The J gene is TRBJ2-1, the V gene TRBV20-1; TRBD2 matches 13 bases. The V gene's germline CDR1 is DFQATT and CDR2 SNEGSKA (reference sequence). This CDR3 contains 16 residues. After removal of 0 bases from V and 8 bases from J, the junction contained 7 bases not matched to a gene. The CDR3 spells CSARELAGGPGDEQFF. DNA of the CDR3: TGCAGTGCTAGAGAACTAGCGGGGGGGCCCGGCGATGAGCAGTTCTTC.

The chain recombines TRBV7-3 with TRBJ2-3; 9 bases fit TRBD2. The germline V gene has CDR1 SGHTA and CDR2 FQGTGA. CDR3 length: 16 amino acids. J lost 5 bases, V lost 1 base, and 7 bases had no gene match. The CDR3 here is CASSLKAGGRVDTQYF. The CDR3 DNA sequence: TGTGCCAGCAGCTTAAAGGCGGGGGGGCGAGTAGATACGCAGTATTTT.

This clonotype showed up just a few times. The CDR3 nucleotides are TGTGCCAGCAGCCAACCACTAGCGGTCTCCTACAATGAGCAGTTCTTC. Amino acid sequence: CASSQPLAVSYNEQFF. The chain links TRBV3-1 to TRBJ2-1; TRBD2 matches 8 bases. Germline loops: CDR1 LGHDT, CDR2 YNNKEL (reference sequence). Trimming removed 2 bases from V and 0 bases from J; junction bases left unmatched: 3. The CDR3 sequence is 16 residues long.

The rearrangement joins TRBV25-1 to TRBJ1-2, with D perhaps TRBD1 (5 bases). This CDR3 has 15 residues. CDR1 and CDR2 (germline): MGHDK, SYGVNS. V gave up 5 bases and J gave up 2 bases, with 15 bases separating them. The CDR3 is CASSFPRGSNYGYTF. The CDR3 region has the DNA TGTGCCAGCAGTTTTCCCCGGGGGTCCAACTATGGCTACACCTTC.

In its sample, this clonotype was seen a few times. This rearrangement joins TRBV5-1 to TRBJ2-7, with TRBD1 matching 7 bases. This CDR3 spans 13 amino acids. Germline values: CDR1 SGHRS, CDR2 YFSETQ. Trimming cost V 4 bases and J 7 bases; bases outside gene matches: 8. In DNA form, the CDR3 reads TGCGCCAGCAGCATAGACAGGGTCGGAGAGCAGTACTTC. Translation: CASSIDRVGEQYF.